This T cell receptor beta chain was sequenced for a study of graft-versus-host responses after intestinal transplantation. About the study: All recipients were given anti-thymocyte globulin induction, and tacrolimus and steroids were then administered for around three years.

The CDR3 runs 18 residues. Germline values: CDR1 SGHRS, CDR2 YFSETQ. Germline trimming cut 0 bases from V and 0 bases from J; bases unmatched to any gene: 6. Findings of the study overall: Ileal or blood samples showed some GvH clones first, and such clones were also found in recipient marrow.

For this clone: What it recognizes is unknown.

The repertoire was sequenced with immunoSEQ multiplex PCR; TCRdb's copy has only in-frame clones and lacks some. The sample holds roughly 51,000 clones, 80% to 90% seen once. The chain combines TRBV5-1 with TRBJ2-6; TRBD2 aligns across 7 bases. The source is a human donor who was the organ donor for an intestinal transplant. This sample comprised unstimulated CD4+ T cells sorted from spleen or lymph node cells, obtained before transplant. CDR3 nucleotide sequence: TGCGCCAGCAGCTTGGAACCTAGCGGAAGCTCTGGGGCCAACGTCCTGACTTTC. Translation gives CASSLEPSGSSGANVLTF.